The 25 T cell receptor beta chains below were found in one sample sequenced in a study of CD8+ T cells in alopecia areata. Treatment meaning: oral pan-JAK inhibitor, 5-10 mg twice daily. Investigators isolated RNA and reverse transcribed it into cDNA to act as the sequencing template. Method: immunoSEQ multiplex PCR; TCRdb's copy keeps in-frame clones and lacks some. The sample shows about 150,000 clones, nearly 55% of them seen only once. The sequences come from CD8+ T cells sorted from blood, collected at week 4, from a patient treated with tofacitinib. The receptor set was obtained from a human donor with alopecia areata.

J is TRBJ1-1 and V is TRBV7-6; no definite D call. Germline V gives CDR1 SGHVS, CDR2 FNYEAQ. The V end was cut by 1 base, the J end by 5 bases, with 11 bases between. The CDR3 covers 14 residues. The CDR3 nucleotides are TGTGCCAGCAGCTTAGGGGAGGGAAGGACTGAAGCTTTCTTT. It is translated as CASSLGEGRTEAFF.

This clone was seen more than once but under ten times. The rearrangement links TRBV29-1 to TRBJ2-1, with 7 nucleotides matching TRBD1. Per germline, CDR1 SQVTM and CDR2 ANQGSEA. With 0 bases clipped from V and 9 bases from J, the junction kept 5 bases outside the gene matches. The CDR3 runs to 13 residues. DNA for the CDR3: TGCAGCGTTGAAGAAGCCGACAGGGTTGAGCAGTTCTTC. Amino acids: CSVEEADRVEQFF.

This clone was seen just once. The J gene is TRBJ1-2, the V gene TRBV15, with a tentative D call TRBD1 (6 bases). Trimming pared 1 base from V and 1 base from J, leaving 10 bases between. In germline, CDR1 is LNHNV, CDR2 YYDKDF (reference sequence). This CDR3 has 15 residues. CDR3 in amino acids: CATSRGGQSNYGYTF. As DNA, the CDR3 is TGTGCCACCAGCAGAGGTGGACAGAGTAACTATGGCTACACCTTC.

This clone was seen a handful of times. The J gene is TRBJ2-5, the V gene TRBV9; D may be TRBD2 (5 bases). Germline V gene data show CDR1 as SGDLS and CDR2 as YYNGEE. V shed 4 bases and J shed 1 base, with 17 bases lying between them. The CDR3 runs to 16 residues. The CDR3, as DNA: TGTGCCAGCAGCCTAGCCGGGGAATGGTTCCAAGAGACCCAGTACTTC. It translates to CASSLAGEWFQETQYF.

J is TRBJ1-2 and V is TRBV5-6, with 9 bases identical to TRBD1. This CDR3 is built from 16 residues. Looked up from germline, CDR1 is SGHDT and CDR2 is YYEEEE. V lost 5 bases, J lost 3 bases, and 11 bases stayed unmatched. CDR3 in amino acids: CASSPGQGYSHYGYTF. As DNA, the CDR3 is TGTGCCAGCAGTCCGGGACAGGGATATTCTCACTATGGCTACACCTTC.

The gene calls are TRBV5-6 and TRBJ1-2, with D perhaps matching TRBD1 (5 bases). The V end lost 3 bases, the J end lost 8 bases, and 8 bases lay between the germline ends. Germline CDR1 SGHDT, CDR2 YYEEEE. This CDR3 comprises 11 residues. This CDR3 is CASSWRGGYTF. CDR3 DNA sequence: TGTGCCAGCAGCTGGAGGGGCGGCTACACCTTC.

The V gene is TRBV30, the J gene TRBJ2-3; 7 positions match TRBD2. The V and J ends lost 5 bases and 4 bases, in that order; junction bases with no gene match: 3. Germline V gene lookup returns CDR1 GTSNPN and CDR2 SVGIG (reference sequence). The CDR3 has 12 residues. Here the CDR3 reads CAWWTSPDTQYF. Written as DNA, the CDR3 is TGTGCCTGGTGGACTAGTCCAGATACGCAGTATTTT.

In its sample, this clone was seen a few times. V usage is TRBV4-3 and J usage is TRBJ2-7; 9 nucleotides match TRBD1. Trimming took 0 bases from V and 5 from J; bases not matched to a gene: 8. This CDR3 comprises 16 residues. The germline gives CDR1 LGHNA, CDR2 YSLEER. CDR3 sequence: CASSQDFGTGSDEQYF. CDR3 sequence (DNA): TGCGCCAGCAGCCAAGATTTCGGGACAGGGAGCGACGAGCAGTACTTC.

Note on this clone: The same CDR3 arises from other DNA sequences in this sample as well. The chain recombines TRBV5-1 with TRBJ1-2; the D gene is possibly TRBD1 (5 bases). The CDR3 spans 13 residues. Germline V gives CDR1 SGHRS, CDR2 YFSETQ. Trimming shortened V by 4 bases and J by 2 bases, and 9 bases separated the two germline ends. DNA for the CDR3: TGCGCCAGCAGCCTGACAGAGAACTATGGCTACACCTTC. Translation gives CASSLTENYGYTF.

This clone has a handful of counts. The V and J genes are TRBV6-5 and TRBJ1-1; a possible D gene is TRBD1 (5 bases). V lost 0 bases and J lost 4, with 6 bases in between. CDR1 MNHEY and CDR2 SVGAGI come from the germline V gene. The CDR3 runs to 13 residues. The CDR3 region has the DNA TGTGCCAGCAGTTACTCGCAGGGCACTGAAGCTTTCTTT. Amino acid sequence: CASSYSQGTEAFF.

The V call is TRBV5-5, the J call TRBJ2-5; TRBD2 agrees at 14 bases. Germline loops: CDR1 SGHKS, CDR2 YYEKEE (reference sequence). The CDR3 sequence is 17 residues long. J was trimmed by 0 bases and V by 2 bases; bases with no gene match: 3. For the CDR3, the DNA is TGTGCCAGCAGCTTCCCGGGACTAGCGGGGGACCAAGAGACCCAGTACTTC. Translated, it gives CASSFPGLAGDQETQYF. Full variable domain (outside the CDR3, taken from reference TRBV5-5 and TRBJ2-5): DAGVTQSPTHLIKTRGQQVTLRCSPISGHKSVSWYQQVLGQGPQFIFQYYEKEERGRGNFPDRFSARQFPNYSSELNVNALLLGDSALYLCASSFPGLAGDQETQYFGPGTRLLVL.

This chain uses TRBV23-1 with TRBJ1-2; D remains unclear. TRBV23-1 is designated an ORF whose function remains uncertain. Trimming stripped 3 bases from V and 0 bases from J, with 29 bases between. This CDR3 contains 21 residues. The CDR3, as DNA: TGCGCCAGCAGTCAGGGCCCCGATGGCTCTCCACCTGCCTTTTCTAACTATGGCTACACCTTC. Translation: CASSQGPDGSPPAFSNYGYTF.

As DNA, the CDR3 is TGTGCCAGCAGCCAAGCGTTGTGGGAGACCCAGTACTTC. It codes for CASSQALWETQYF. The chain couples TRBV14 to TRBJ2-5; D gene ambiguous. The V gene lost 1 base and the J gene lost 5 bases, with 8 bases spanning the gap. CDR1 and CDR2 (germline): SGHDN, FVKESK. This CDR3 is 13 amino acids long.

The chain links TRBV29-1 to TRBJ1-2; TRBD1 is a possible D gene (6 bases). The CDR3 totals 13 residues. Germline CDR1 is SQVTM and CDR2 is ANQGSEA. V shed 6 bases and J shed 5 bases, with 16 bases lying between them. CDR3 in DNA: TGCAGCGTCTTTACAGGGTTCCGGTATGGCTACACCTTC. It is translated as CSVFTGFRYGYTF.

The chain links TRBV11-2 to TRBJ1-2; D gene uncertain. V shed 6 bases and J shed 4 bases, with 9 bases lying between them. Germline lookup yields CDR1 SGHAT and CDR2 FQNNGV. The CDR3 has 12 amino acids. This CDR3 reads CASSGVSYGYTF. CDR3 nucleotides: TGTGCCAGCAGTGGAGTGAGCTATGGCTACACCTTC. The full variable domain, with the rest looked up from reference TRBV11-2 and TRBJ1-2, is EAGVAQSPRYKIIEKRQSVAFWCNPISGHATLYWYQQILGQGPKLLIQFQNNGVVDDSQLPKDRFSAERLKGVDSTLKIQPAKLEDSAVYLCASSGVSYGYTFGSGTRLTVV.

This chain uses TRBV12-5 with TRBJ2-1; D call uncertain. Trimming cost V 6 bases and J 11 bases, with 11 bases left between them. Germline loops: CDR1 LGHNT, CDR2 FRNRAP. This CDR3 is built from 11 residues. In DNA form, the CDR3 reads TGTGCTAGTGGCCCGGGTGTCCAGCAGTTCTTC. Translated: CASGPGVQQFF.

V is TRBV11-2 and J is TRBJ1-5; D uncertain. The CDR3 runs to 11 residues. Trimming removed 4 bases from V and 7 bases from J, with 5 bases in between. CDR1 and CDR2 from the germline V gene are SGHAT and FQNNGV. CDR3 bases: TGTGCCAGCAGCTCTGGACAGCCCCAGCATTTT. Protein: CASSSGQPQHF.

This chain connects TRBV4-1 to TRBJ2-7; D perhaps matches TRBD1 (6 bases). V was cut by 1 base and J by 2 bases, with 9 bases left in between. CDR3 length: 14 residues. Germline V gene data show CDR1 as MGHRA and CDR2 as YSYEKL. Here the CDR3 DNA reads TGCGCCAGCAGCCAAGCCACAGGGACCTACGAGCAGTACTTC. Translating it yields CASSQATGTYEQYF.

The rearrangement joins TRBV30 to TRBJ1-1; 7 positions match TRBD1. The CDR3 totals 17 residues. Trimming removed 3 bases from V and 5 bases from J; junction bases left unmatched: 18. Germline CDR1 GTSNPN, CDR2 SVGIG (reference sequence). This chain's CDR3 is CAWSLLGTATPGTEAFF. CDR3 coding DNA: TGTGCCTGGAGCCTCCTCGGGACAGCTACACCCGGGACTGAAGCTTTCTTT.

The gene calls are TRBV6-5 and TRBJ1-2; tentative D call: TRBD1 (6 bases). CDR3 length equals 14 residues. Per the germline V gene, CDR1 is MNHEY and CDR2 is SVGAGI. V was shortened by 7 bases and J by 2 bases, with 14 bases between the two germline ends. The CDR3 region is CASTPRDRNYGYTF. The CDR3 coding sequence is TGTGCCAGCACCCCCCGCGACAGGAACTATGGCTACACCTTC.

This rearrangement joins TRBV7-9 to TRBJ2-5; 8 bases map to TRBD2. CDR3 length equals 14 residues. Germline V gene lookup returns CDR1 SEHNR and CDR2 FQNEAQ (reference sequence). V gave up 4 bases and J gave up 5 bases; unmatched junction bases: 6. The CDR3 sequence is CASSSRTSLETQYF. The CDR3 nucleotides read TGTGCCAGCAGCTCGCGGACTAGCTTGGAGACCCAGTACTTC.

This clone was recorded a few times. This sequence joins TRBV6-5 and TRBJ2-3; perhaps D is TRBD1 or TRBD2 (5 bases each). Per germline, CDR1 MNHEY and CDR2 SVGAGI. This CDR3 is 16 amino acids long. V was trimmed by 0 bases and J by 2 bases, leaving 12 bases between them. The CDR3 protein is CASSYSEGDATDTQYF. The DNA of the CDR3 is TGTGCCAGCAGTTACTCGGAAGGGGACGCCACAGATACGCAGTATTTT.

This clone was counted once. The V gene is TRBV4-1, the J gene TRBJ1-1, with D hard to call. Looked up from germline, CDR1 is MGHRA and CDR2 is YSYEKL. This CDR3 spans 14 amino acids. Trimming shortened V by 1 base and J by 0 bases, and 6 bases separated the two germline ends. The chain's CDR3 is CASSQVSMNTEAFF. CDR3 bases: TGCGCCAGCAGCCAAGTAAGCATGAACACTGAAGCTTTCTTT.

The rearrangement joins TRBV2 to TRBJ2-2, with 7 positions matching TRBD1. Losses at the gene ends were 8 bases for V and 8 bases for J; bases not matched to a gene: 8. Per germline, CDR1 SNHLY and CDR2 FYNNEI. The CDR3 extends over 13 amino acids. The CDR3 sequence is CASPGTVTGELFF. CDR3 bases: TGTGCCAGCCCCGGGACAGTGACTGGGGAGCTGTTTTTT.

This clone was seen a few times. The chain recombines TRBV14 with TRBJ1-2; D ambiguous. V lost 1 base to trimming and J lost 3 bases, with 9 bases between them. CDR3 length: 14 amino acids. CDR1 and CDR2 (germline): SGHDN, FVKESK. This chain's CDR3 is CASSQVNSHYGYTF. As DNA, the CDR3 is TGTGCCAGCAGCCAAGTGAACAGCCACTATGGCTACACCTTC.